Below, 17 T cell receptor beta chains from the same sample are listed, as sequenced in a study of T cell repertoires in cytomegalovirus infection. MiXCR, applied by TCRdb to the reads, yields one record per CDR3 protein. The sample lists 700,000 to 900,000 distinct CDR3 sequences, roughly 28% occurring once. Their target antigens are unknown. Sequencing was performed on cultured CD8+ T cells from PBMCs, taken from culture after CMV antigen stimulation. These receptor sequences come from a human donor in good health (CMV status not recorded). Some clones in this sample may be carry-over from other donors' samples.

The rearrangement uses TRBV4-1 and TRBJ1-2; D is unclear. CDR1 is MGHRA and CDR2 is YSYEKL in the germline V gene. With 4 bases removed from V and 8 bases from J, the gap between germline ends came to 11 bases. This CDR3 has 12 amino acids. The CDR3 protein is CASSPLTGGYTF. The CDR3 nucleotides are TGCGCCAGCAGCCCCCTCACCGGCGGCTACACCTTC.

This clonotype was detected a few times. The rearrangement links TRBV12-5 to TRBJ1-6; D perhaps matches TRBD1 (6 bases). The CDR3 spans 17 residues. V was pared by 3 bases and J by 0 bases, with 12 bases between. Germline CDR1 and CDR2: LGHNT and FRNRAP. The CDR3 sequence is CASGFQKTGSYNSPLHF. The CDR3 DNA reads TGTGCTAGTGGTTTCCAAAAGACAGGCTCCTATAATTCACCCCTCCACTTT.

The rearrangement links TRBV2 to TRBJ1-2; D gene unclear. The CDR3 runs to 15 residues. From germline, CDR1 is SNHLY and CDR2 FYNNEI. Trimming shortened V by 3 bases and J by 2 bases, and 13 bases separated the two germline ends. The CDR3 DNA follows: TGTGCCAGCAGTGACTCAGGCTCGTTGAACTATGGCTACACCTTC. It yields the protein CASSDSGSLNYGYTF.

The chain uses TRBV5-1 and TRBJ2-3; D unresolved. Looked up from germline, CDR1 is SGHRS and CDR2 is YFSETQ. The CDR3 sequence is 14 residues long. V was cut by 0 bases and J by 2 bases, with 7 bases left in between. Here the CDR3 reads CASSLAVATDTQYF. The DNA for the CDR3 is TGCGCCAGCAGCTTGGCAGTAGCCACAGATACGCAGTATTTT. Drawing the rest from reference TRBV5-1 and TRBJ2-3, the complete variable domain is KAGVTQTPRYLIKTRGQQVTLSCSPISGHRSVSWYQQTPGQGLQFLFEYFSETQRNKGNFPGRFSGRQFSNSRSEMNVSTLELGDSALYLCASSLAVATDTQYFGPGTRLTVL.

This clonotype was observed a few times. V and J are TRBV2 and TRBJ2-1; TRBD2 might be the D (6 bases). Between the trimmed V and J ends, which lost 6 bases and 7 bases, there was a span of 10 bases. The V gene's germline CDR1 is SNHLY and CDR2 FYNNEI. CDR3 length: 12 amino acids. This CDR3 is CASSRLVNEQFF. The CDR3 region has the DNA TGTGCCAGCAGCCGACTAGTAAATGAGCAGTTCTTC. Combining the CDR3 with reference TRBV2 and TRBJ2-1 gives the whole variable domain EPEVTQTPSHQVTQMGQEVILRCVPISNHLYFYWYRQILGQKVEFLVSFYNNEISEKSEIFDDQFSVERPDGSNFTLKIRSTKLEDSAMYFCASSRLVNEQFFGPGTRLTVL.

This clonotype was seen at least ten times. CDR3 protein: CASKPGTSGADTQYF. The CDR3 coding sequence is TGTGCCAGCAAACCCGGGACTAGCGGAGCAGATACGCAGTATTTT. The rearrangement links TRBV6-1 to TRBJ2-3, with TRBD2 matching 11 bases. This CDR3 spans 15 amino acids. Germline trimming cut 7 bases from V and 4 bases from J; bases unmatched to any gene: 7. The germline gives CDR1 MNHNS, CDR2 SASEGT.

This rearrangement joins TRBV10-3 to TRBJ2-7; 15 nucleotides agree with TRBD2. Losses at the gene ends were 4 bases for V and 1 base for J; bases not matched to a gene: 11. Germline CDR1 is ENHRY and CDR2 is SYGVKD. This CDR3 comprises 19 residues. CDR3 protein: CAISGGGTSGGPPSYEQYV. In nucleotides, the CDR3 is TGTGCCATCAGTGGTGGCGGGACTAGCGGGGGGCCTCCGTCCTACGAGCAGTACGTC.

The table lists this clonotype with a few counts. V is TRBV6-2 or TRBV6-3 and J is TRBJ2-7, with 8 bases aligning to TRBD1. Germline assignment: CDR1 MNHEY and CDR2 SVGEGT. With V trimmed by 8 bases and J by 6 bases, 9 bases remained unmatched. This CDR3 has 13 residues. The CDR3: CASALTGGGEQYV. The CDR3 DNA is TGTGCCAGCGCGCTCACAGGGGGAGGCGAGCAGTACGTC.

V gene TRBV7-9 combines with J gene TRBJ1-2; D ambiguous. Germline assignment: CDR1 SEHNR and CDR2 FQNEAQ (reference sequence). The CDR3 extends over 17 amino acids. The V end lost 5 bases, the J end lost 6 bases, and 25 bases lay between the germline ends. CDR3 coding DNA: TGTGCCAGCAGCCCTGGGATTGTGGCTTCGCGGCCCGATGGCTACACCTTC. It encodes CASSPGIVASRPDGYTF.

This clonotype was detected a few times. The CDR3: CAISKGQADYEQYF. The CDR3 region has the DNA TGTGCCATCAGCAAGGGACAGGCGGACTACGAGCAGTACTTC. V is TRBV10-3 and J is TRBJ2-7, with 8 bases fitting TRBD1. The CDR3 has 14 residues. Germline CDR1 ENHRY, CDR2 SYGVKD. With V trimmed by 6 bases and J by 3 bases, 7 bases remained unmatched.

The V and J genes are TRBV20-1 and TRBJ2-1; the match to TRBD2 covers 7 bases. The CDR3 has 16 residues. Trimming cost V 0 bases and J 6 bases; bases outside gene matches: 11. Per germline, CDR1 DFQATT and CDR2 SNEGSKA (reference sequence). The CDR3 spells CSARDYEAGLSNEQFF. CDR3 in DNA: TGCAGTGCTAGAGATTATGAAGCGGGGTTAAGCAATGAGCAGTTCTTC.

In this sample, this clonotype turned up a few times. The chain couples TRBV13 to TRBJ2-4, with D tentatively TRBD1 or TRBD2 (5 bases each). This CDR3 spans 15 amino acids. Deletions cut 1 base from V and 5 bases from J, with 12 bases between. CDR1 PRHDT and CDR2 FYEKMQ come from the germline V gene (reference sequence). The CDR3 bases are TGTGCCAGCAGCTTAGTAGGGACGAACGAAAACATTCAGTACTTC. This sequence encodes CASSLVGTNENIQYF.

This sequence joins TRBV6-8 and TRBJ2-2; no clear D gene. The germline CDR1 and CDR2 sequences are MNHGY and SAAAGT. V gave up 5 bases and J gave up 7 bases, with 8 bases separating them. CDR3 length equals 12 residues. The CDR3 sequence is CASSHQVGELFF. CDR3 bases: TGTGCCAGCAGTCACCAGGTCGGGGAGCTGTTTTTT.

In its sample, this clonotype was seen a few times. The chain links TRBV11-2 to TRBJ2-2; D gene uncertain. Trimming removed 0 bases at V and 6 bases at J, with 17 bases between. CDR1 SGHAT and CDR2 FQNNGV come from the germline V gene. The CDR3 is made up of 17 amino acids. The CDR3 spells CASSLESPTGGAGELFF. CDR3 coding DNA: TGTGCCAGCAGCTTAGAATCTCCCACGGGTGGGGCCGGGGAGCTGTTTTTT.

Turning to this clonotype: A much larger clone differs from this one at a single base, so this may be a read error. The chain employs TRBV27 and TRBJ1-2; D is perhaps TRBD1 (6 bases). The CDR3 covers 13 residues. The germline V gene has CDR1 MNHEY and CDR2 SMNVEV (reference sequence). This chain's CDR3 is CASSLLTGYDYTF. CDR3 DNA: TGTGCCAGCAGTTTACTCACAGGGTATGACTACACCTTC.

The chain joins TRBV5-6 to TRBJ2-7; TRBD1 is a possible D gene (6 bases). The germline V gene encodes CDR1 SGHDT and CDR2 YYEEEE. The CDR3 runs to 13 residues. Trimming pared 4 bases from V and 2 bases from J, leaving 10 bases between. The CDR3 loop is CASSTSGAYEQYV. DNA for the CDR3: TGTGCCAGCAGCACCTCAGGGGCCTACGAGCAGTACGTC.

The chain uses TRBV6-2 or TRBV6-3 and TRBJ2-7, with D tentatively TRBD1 (5 bases). The germline CDR1 and CDR2 sequences are MNHEY and SVGEGT. This CDR3 has 12 residues. V dropped 7 bases and J dropped 3 bases, with 10 bases sitting between them. For the CDR3, the DNA is TGTGCCAGCATCTCAGGGTTCTACGAGCAGTACGTC. Amino acid sequence: CASISGFYEQYV.